The present T cell receptor (beta chain) was sequenced within a study of identical twins. The CDR3 totals 14 residues. Trimming took 7 bases from V and 4 from J, leaving 16 bases between them. The germline V gene encodes CDR1 ENHRY and CDR2 SYGVKD. MiXCR was run by TCRdb on the 5' RACE reads, yielding one entry per CDR3 protein. The sample carries about 1.7 million distinct CDR3 sequences, less than 40% recorded once. This clonotype was sampled from a newborn girl in good health. This chain links TRBV10-3 with TRBJ1-1; D ambiguous. Sequencing used cord blood. As DNA, the CDR3 is TGTGCCATCAACGCCCCGGGATCGGGCACTGAAGCTTTCTTT. Translating it yields CAINAPGSGTEAFF.